What follows describes a single TCR beta chain. Its target is not known. The primer mix had 60 Vbeta and 13 Jbeta primers. Sequencing was performed with immunoSEQ multiplex PCR; in TCRdb, only in-frame clones are kept and a portion is missing. The listing contains about 110,000 clones. The data belong to a study of cytomegalovirus exposure and HLA in healthy donors. General observations from the study: Roughly even sequencing depth across donors was the assumption behind the presence/absence analyses. Later analysis identified a missense DCLRE1C variant that was linked to TCR beta V- and J-gene trimming.

Sequenced sample: PBMCs. The receptor was derived from a man aged 25 to 40 in good health and CMV-seronegative.

CDR3 sequence reads: CASSRTAYEQYF. The CDR3, as DNA: TGTGCCAGCAGCCGGACAGCTTACGAGCAGTACTTC. V and J are TRBV13 and TRBJ2-7, with D maybe TRBD1 (6 bases). The V gene's germline CDR1 is PRHDT and CDR2 FYEKMQ (reference sequence). The CDR3 sequence is 12 residues long. V gave up 5 bases and J gave up 4 bases, with 9 bases separating them. Based on the CDR3 plus reference TRBV13 and TRBJ2-7, the full variable domain is AAGVIQSPRHLIKEKRETATLKCYPIPRHDTVYWYQQGPGQDPQFLISFYEKMQSDKGSIPDRFSAQQFSDYHSELNMSSLELGDSALYFCASSRTAYEQYFGPGTRLTVT.